The T cell receptor beta chain under discussion was sequenced for a study of cytomegalovirus exposure and HLA in healthy donors. Use of 60 Vbeta and 13 Jbeta primers characterized the PCR. Some clones are missing from TCRdb's copy, which holds only in-frame ones; the method was immunoSEQ multiplex PCR. The data contain about 140,000 clones, more than 75% of them seen just once; the ten biggest clones take up about 2.2%. CDR1 and CDR2 from the germline V gene are SGHDT and YYEEEE. The CDR3 runs to 13 residues. V was shortened by 0 bases and J by 3 bases, with 6 bases between the two germline ends. Overall study results and limits: TCR beta V segments were, for the most part, productive about 87% or about 30% of the time in an earlier analysis. A few CMV-associated chains were confirmed in vitro to be specific for CMV antigens. The authors considered a cluster of highly shared sequence variants likely to be a sequencing artifact.

Of note for this clone: Its antigen remains unknown.

The sample taken for sequencing was PBMCs. This clonotype was obtained from a woman aged 18-35 years in good health and CMV-seropositive. This sequence joins TRBV5-6 and TRBJ2-5, with D unclear. CDR3 in DNA: TGTGCCAGCAGCTTGGTATCGGAAGAGACCCAGTACTTC. It codes for CASSLVSEETQYF.